This TCR beta chain was captured in a study of CD8 T cells in Susac syndrome. Looking at the study overall: Patients with Susac syndrome were therapy-naive, taking corticosteroids, with some also receiving intravenous immunoglobulin, or taking intravenous immunoglobulin alone at the time their blood was drawn.

Reverse transcription of about 0.5 to 1 ug RNA was carried out with random hexamers. Coverage of TCR beta CDR3 amplification by immunoSEQ multiplex PCR extended to 54 Vbeta and 13 Jbeta. TCRdb reanalysed the immunoSEQ multiplex PCR reads using MiXCR and keeps one entry per CDR3 protein. The sample shows roughly 190,000 distinct CDR3 sequences, about 95% of them seen only once. The CDR3 covers 13 residues. The trim removed 7 bases at V and 0 bases at J, leaving 2 bases unmatched. From germline, CDR1 is SGHRS and CDR2 YFSETQ. Study-wide results and caveats: Total CD8+ repertoires held under 20 Susac-specific public clones, while CD8+ TEMRA repertoires held a few.

This clonotype was counted a single time. As yet, its antigen is unknown. This receptor was obtained from a human donor with Susac syndrome. The chain combines TRBV5-1 with TRBJ2-7; TRBD1 agrees at 9 bases. Sequenced material: CD8+ T cells from PBMCs. The CDR3 sequence is CASRTGASYEQYF. The CDR3 DNA follows: TGCGCCAGCCGGACAGGGGCCTCCTACGAGCAGTACTTC.